The source of this T cell receptor (beta chain) is a study of vaccination effects on CD4 cells after COVID-19. Within the ViraFEST assay, antigen-specific CD4+ T cells underwent expansion with viral peptide pools prior to sequencing. With roughly 10 days of culture completed, CD4+ T cells were isolated. As their vaccination, participants received two doses of either BNT162b2 or mRNA-1273. Assay used: immunoSEQ multiplex PCR; TCRdb lists only in-frame clones, some missing. This table has tens of thousands of clones, approximately 81% appearing once. As for this clone: Its antigen is not known.

Deletions cut 3 bases from V and 7 bases from J, with 7 bases between. This CDR3 comprises 13 residues. Germline-derived CDR1 and CDR2 are LGHDT and YNNKEL (reference sequence). The chain recombines TRBV3-1 (or the pseudogene TRBV3-2) with TRBJ2-6; D assignment may be TRBD1 or TRBD2 (5 bases each). The TCR originated in a human donor who received a COVID-19 vaccine. Sequenced here: CD4+ T cells from PBMCs cultured with HCoV-229E spike peptides, sampled after COVID-19 vaccination. Here the CDR3 DNA reads TGTGCCAGCAGCCAGGGGGTAGCCAACGTCCTGACTTTC. Protein sequence: CASSQGVANVLTF.